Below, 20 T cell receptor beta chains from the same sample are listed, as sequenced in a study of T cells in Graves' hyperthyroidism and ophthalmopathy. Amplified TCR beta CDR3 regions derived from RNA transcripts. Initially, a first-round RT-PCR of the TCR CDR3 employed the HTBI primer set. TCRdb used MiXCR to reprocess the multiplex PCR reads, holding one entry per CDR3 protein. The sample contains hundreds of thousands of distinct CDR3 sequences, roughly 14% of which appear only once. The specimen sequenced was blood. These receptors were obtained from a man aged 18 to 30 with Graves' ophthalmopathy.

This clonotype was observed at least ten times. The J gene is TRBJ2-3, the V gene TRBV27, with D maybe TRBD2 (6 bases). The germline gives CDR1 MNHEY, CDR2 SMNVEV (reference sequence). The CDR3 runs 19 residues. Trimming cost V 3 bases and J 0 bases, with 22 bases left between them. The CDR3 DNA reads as TGTGCCAGCAGTTTCTTCGTAGGGGAGGAATATTTTAGCACAGATACGCAGTATTTT. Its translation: CASSFFVGEEYFSTDTQYF.

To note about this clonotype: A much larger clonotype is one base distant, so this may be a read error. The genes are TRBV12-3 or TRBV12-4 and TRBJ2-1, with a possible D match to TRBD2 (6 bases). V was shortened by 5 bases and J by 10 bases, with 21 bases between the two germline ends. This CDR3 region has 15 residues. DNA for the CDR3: TGTGCCAGCAGTCCACTTGGGCTGGCTCGGGGGGAGCAGTTCTTC. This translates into CASSPLGLARGEQFF.

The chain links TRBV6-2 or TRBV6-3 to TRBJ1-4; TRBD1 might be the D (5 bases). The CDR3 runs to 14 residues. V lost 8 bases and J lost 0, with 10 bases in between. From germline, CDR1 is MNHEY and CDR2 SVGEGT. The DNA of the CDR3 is TGTGCCAGCGGGGCCTCTCCAACTAATGAAAAACTGTTTTTT. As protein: CASGASPTNEKLFF.

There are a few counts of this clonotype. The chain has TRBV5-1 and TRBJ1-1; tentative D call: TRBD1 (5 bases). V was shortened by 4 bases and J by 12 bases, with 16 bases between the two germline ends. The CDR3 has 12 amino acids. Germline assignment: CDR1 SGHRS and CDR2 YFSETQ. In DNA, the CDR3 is TGCGCCAGCAGCCGGGGGGAGGGGCGGTCTTTCTTT. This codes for CASSRGEGRSFF.

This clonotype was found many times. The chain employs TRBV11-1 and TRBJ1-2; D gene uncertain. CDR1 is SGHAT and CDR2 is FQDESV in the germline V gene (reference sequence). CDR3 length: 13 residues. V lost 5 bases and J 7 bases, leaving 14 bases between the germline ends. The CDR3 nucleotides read TGTGCCAGCAGCCGGGTGGGCTCTGGTGGCTACACCTTC. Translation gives CASSRVGSGGYTF.

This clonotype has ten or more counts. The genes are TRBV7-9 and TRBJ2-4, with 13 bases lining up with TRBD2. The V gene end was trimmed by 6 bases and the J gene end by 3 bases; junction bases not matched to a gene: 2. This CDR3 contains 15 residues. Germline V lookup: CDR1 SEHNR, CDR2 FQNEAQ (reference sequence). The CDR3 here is CASSRTSGGKNIQYF. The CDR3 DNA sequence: TGTGCCAGCAGTCGGACTAGCGGGGGCAAAAACATTCAGTACTTC.

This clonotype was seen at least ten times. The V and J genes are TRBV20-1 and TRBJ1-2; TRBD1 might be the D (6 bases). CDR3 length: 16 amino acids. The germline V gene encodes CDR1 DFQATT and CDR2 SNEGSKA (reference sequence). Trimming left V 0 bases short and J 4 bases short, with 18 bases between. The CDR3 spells CSARDIPIQGGYGYTF. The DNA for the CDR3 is TGCAGTGCTAGAGACATCCCCATCCAAGGGGGCTATGGCTACACCTTC.

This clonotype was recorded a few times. CDR3 DNA sequence: TGCAGTGCGCTGACTAGCGGGGGGCCGTACGAGCAGTACTTC. It specifies CSALTSGGPYEQYF. The chain combines TRBV20-1 with TRBJ2-7; TRBD2 matches 13 bases. Trimming at V came to 6 bases and at J to 4 bases, leaving 6 bases not matched to a gene. This CDR3 contains 14 residues. CDR1 is DFQATT, CDR2 SNEGSKA, per germline (reference sequence).

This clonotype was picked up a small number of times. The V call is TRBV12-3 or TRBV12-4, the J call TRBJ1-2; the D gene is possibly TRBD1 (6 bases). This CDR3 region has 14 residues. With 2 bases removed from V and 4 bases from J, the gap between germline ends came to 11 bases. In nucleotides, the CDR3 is TGTGCCAGCAGTTTACCAGGGGTAGCCTATGGCTACACCTTC. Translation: CASSLPGVAYGYTF.

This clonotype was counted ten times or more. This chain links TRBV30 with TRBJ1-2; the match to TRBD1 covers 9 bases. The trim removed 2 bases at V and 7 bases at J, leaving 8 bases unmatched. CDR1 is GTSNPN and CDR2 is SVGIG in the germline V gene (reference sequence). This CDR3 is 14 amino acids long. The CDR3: CAWSRDRDSGGYTF. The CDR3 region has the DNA TGTGCCTGGAGTAGGGACAGGGATTCCGGTGGCTACACCTTC. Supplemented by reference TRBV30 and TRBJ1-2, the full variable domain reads SQTIHQWPATLVQPVGSPLSLECTVEGTSNPNLYWYRQAAGRGLQLLFYSVGIGQISSEVPQNLSASRPQDRQFILSSKKLLLSDSGFYLCAWSRDRDSGGYTFGSGTRLTVV.

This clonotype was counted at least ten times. CDR3 coding DNA: TGTGCCAGCAGTGCTTCCAGCGGGCCCACAGATACGCAGTATTTT. It yields the protein CASSASSGPTDTQYF. The chain joins TRBV6-1 to TRBJ2-3, with a weak D call TRBD2 (6 bases). Germline V CDR1 and CDR2: MNHNS, SASEGT. Trimming removed 4 bases from V and 2 bases from J, with 13 bases in between. This CDR3 is 15 amino acids long.

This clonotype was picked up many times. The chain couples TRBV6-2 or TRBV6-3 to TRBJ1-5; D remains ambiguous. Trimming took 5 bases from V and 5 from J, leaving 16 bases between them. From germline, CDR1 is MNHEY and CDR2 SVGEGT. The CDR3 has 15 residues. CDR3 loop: CASSTLGGPDQPQHF. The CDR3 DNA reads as TGTGCCAGCAGTACCCTAGGCGGGCCCGATCAGCCCCAGCATTTT.

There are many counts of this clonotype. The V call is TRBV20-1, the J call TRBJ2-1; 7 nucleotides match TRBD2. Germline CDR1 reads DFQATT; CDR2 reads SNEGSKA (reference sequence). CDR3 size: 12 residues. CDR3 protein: CKISSGDNEQFF. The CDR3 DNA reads TGCAAGATCTCTAGCGGTGACAATGAGCAGTTCTTC.

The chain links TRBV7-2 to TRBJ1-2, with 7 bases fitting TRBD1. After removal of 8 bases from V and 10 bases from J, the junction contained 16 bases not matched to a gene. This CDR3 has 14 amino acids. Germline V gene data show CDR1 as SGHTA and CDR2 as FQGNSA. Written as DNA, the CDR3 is TGTGCCAGCCACGTAGGGACAGTTCCCCTCTTCTACACCTTC. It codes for CASHVGTVPLFYTF.

The CDR3 DNA sequence: TGTGCCAGCAGTCCCGGTGGGGCGCTGAGCGAAAAACTGTTTTTT. Its protein product is CASSPGGALSEKLFF. The V and J genes are TRBV6-1 and TRBJ1-4, with a weak D call TRBD1 (5 bases). CDR3 length: 15 amino acids. Per germline, CDR1 MNHNS and CDR2 SASEGT. V was pared by 5 bases and J by 8 bases, with 18 bases between.

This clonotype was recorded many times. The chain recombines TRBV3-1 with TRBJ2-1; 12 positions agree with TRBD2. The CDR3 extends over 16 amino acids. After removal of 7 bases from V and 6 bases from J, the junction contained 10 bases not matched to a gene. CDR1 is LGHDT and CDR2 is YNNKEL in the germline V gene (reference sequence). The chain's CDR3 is CASNQEPGLAGNEQFF. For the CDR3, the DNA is TGTGCCAGCAACCAGGAACCGGGACTAGCGGGCAATGAGCAGTTCTTC.

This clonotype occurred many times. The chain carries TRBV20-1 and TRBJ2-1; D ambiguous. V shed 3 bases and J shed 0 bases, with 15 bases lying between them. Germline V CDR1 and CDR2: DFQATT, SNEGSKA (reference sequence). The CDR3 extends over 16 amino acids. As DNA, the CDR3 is TGCAGTGCTAGGGATAGTGGCCGGAGCTCCTACAATGAGCAGTTCTTC. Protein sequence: CSARDSGRSSYNEQFF.

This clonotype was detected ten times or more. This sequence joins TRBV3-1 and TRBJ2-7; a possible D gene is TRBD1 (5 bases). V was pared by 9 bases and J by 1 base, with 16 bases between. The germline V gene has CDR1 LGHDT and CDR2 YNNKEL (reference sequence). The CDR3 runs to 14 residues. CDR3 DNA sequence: TGTGCCAGTAGAGCTCCAGGGCATTCCTACGAGCAGTACTTC. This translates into CASRAPGHSYEQYF.

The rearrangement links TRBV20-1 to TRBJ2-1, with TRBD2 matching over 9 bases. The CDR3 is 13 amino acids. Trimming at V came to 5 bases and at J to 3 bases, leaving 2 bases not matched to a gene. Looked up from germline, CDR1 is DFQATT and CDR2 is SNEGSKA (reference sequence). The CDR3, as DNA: TGCAGTGCTCCTAGCGGGAACTACAATGAGCAGTTCTTC. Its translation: CSAPSGNYNEQFF.

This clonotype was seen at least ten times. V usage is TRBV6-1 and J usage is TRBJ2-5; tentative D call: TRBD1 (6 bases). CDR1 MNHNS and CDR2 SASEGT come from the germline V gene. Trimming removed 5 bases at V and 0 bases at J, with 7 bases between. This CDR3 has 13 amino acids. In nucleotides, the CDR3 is TGTGCCAGCAGTCGGACAGACCAAGAGACCCAGTACTTC. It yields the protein CASSRTDQETQYF.